The rows below give T cell receptor beta chains drawn from one sample of a study of T cell responses to AZD1222 COVID-19 vaccine. TCRdb's copy holds only in-frame clones and misses some; the assay was immunoSEQ multiplex PCR. The sample gives around 140,000 clones, just under 95% of which show up once; around 1.7% is in the top ten. Sequenced here: peripheral blood, sampled on day 0 of AZD1222 vaccination. The source is an adult in good health. The CDR3 runs from the conserved cysteine through the conserved F or W. A D gene is named only where the DNA matches it firmly. Expanded clones get a size class; other rows say once, few or many, or leave the size out.

j_call,d_call,clone_size,v_call,cdr3_aa,cdr3_nt
TRBJ1-2,.,.,TRBV11-2,CASRPLRGPDSYGYTF,TGTGCCAGCAGACCCTTACGGGGGCCAGACTCCTATGGCTACACCTTC
TRBJ1-2,TRBD1,.,TRBV28,CASSFLGRGYYGYTF,TGTGCCAGCAGTTTTCTGGGCAGGGGGTACTATGGCTACACCTTC
TRBJ1-6,.,.,TRBV11-2,CASSARTRSNSPLHF,TGTGCCAGCAGCGCCCGGACAAGGAGTAATTCACCCCTCCACTTT
TRBJ2-1,.,.,TRBV2,CASSALSWSEQFF,TGTGCCAGCAGTGCGCTTTCCTGGAGTGAGCAGTTCTTC
TRBJ1-1,TRBD1,.,TRBV5-1,CASSLGTGYWTEAFF,TGCGCCAGCAGCTTGGGGACAGGGTATTGGACTGAAGCTTTCTTT
TRBJ1-5,.,.,TRBV27,CASSLSAGFNQPQHF,TGTGCCAGCAGTTTATCGGCAGGGTTCAATCAGCCCCAGCATTTT
TRBJ1-5,.,.,TRBV4-1,CASSQRFGSNQPQHF,TGCGCCAGCAGCCAAAGGTTTGGGAGCAATCAGCCCCAGCATTTT
TRBJ2-2,TRBD2,few,TRBV6-4,CASSELAGGTGELFF,TGTGCCAGCAGTGAACTAGCGGGTGGCACCGGGGAGCTGTTTTTT
TRBJ2-4,TRBD2,.,TRBV11-1,CASSTSPASGGILF,TGTGCCAGCAGCACGTCCCCCGCTAGCGGGGGCATTCTTTTC
TRBJ1-2,.,.,TRBV28,CASSLPHERFYGYTF,TGTGCCAGCAGTTTACCCCATGAAAGATTCTATGGCTACACCTTC
TRBJ2-7,.,.,TRBV29-1,CSVEDPGLAEGEQYF,TGCAGCGTTGAAGATCCTGGTCTCGCCGAGGGCGAGCAGTACTTC
TRBJ1-3,.,.,TRBV21-1,CASSKEAGVGNTIYF,TGTGCCAGCAGCAAAGAGGCGGGCGTCGGAAACACCATATATTTT
TRBJ2-1,.,.,TRBV11-2,CASSEFTGKLYNEQFF,TGTGCCAGCAGTGAGTTTACAGGGAAACTTTACAATGAGCAGTTCTTC
TRBJ1-1,.,.,TRBV7-9,CASSPDGKAFF,TGTGCCAGCAGCCCCGACGGTAAAGCTTTCTTT
TRBJ2-7,.,.,TRBV4-1,CASSQPLKGEPYEQYF,TGCGCCAGCAGCCAACCTCTCAAAGGGGAACCCTACGAGCAGTACTTC
TRBJ1-1,.,.,TRBV4-2,CASSSRRTKNTEAFF,TGTGCCAGCAGTTCGAGGAGGACAAAGAACACTGAAGCTTTCTTT
TRBJ2-3,.,.,TRBV21-1,CASSTRTSGRARTDTQYF,TGTGCCAGCAGCACCCGGACTAGCGGGAGGGCCCGCACAGATACGCAGTATTTT
TRBJ2-3,TRBD2,.,TRBV11-2,CASSLLSGGTDTQYF,TGTGCCAGCAGCTTATTGAGCGGGGGCACAGATACGCAGTATTTT
TRBJ2-2,TRBD2,.,TRBV19,CASSIVLAGAGELFF,TGTGCCAGTAGTATAGTCTTAGCGGGAGCCGGGGAGCTGTTTTTT
TRBJ1-2,.,.,TRBV7-3,CASSQLGYTF,TGTGCCAGCAGCCAGCTGGGCTACACCTTC
TRBJ2-7,TRBD1,.,TRBV5-1,CASSLGQGADEQYF,TGCGCCAGCAGCTTGGGACAGGGGGCGGACGAGCAGTACTTC